This passage covers 30 T cell receptor beta chains from one sample sequenced in a study of shared clonotypes between healthy human individuals. TCRdb's table, derived via immunoSEQ multiplex PCR, lists solely in-frame clones and lacks some. The sample consists of 1.5 million to 2.5 million clones, 85% to 95% of them appearing once. Terminally differentiated effector memory CD45RA+ cells were excluded by CCR7 positive selection of CD45RO-negative cells. The specimen sequenced was naive CD8+ T cells sorted from blood. The receptor set was obtained from a man aged 18 to 29 in good health.

Points on this clone: This sample also contains other DNA sequences that code for the same CDR3. V and J are TRBV27 and TRBJ2-2; no clear D. The germline V gene encodes CDR1 MNHEY and CDR2 SMNVEV (reference sequence). The CDR3 is made up of 12 amino acids. The ends were cut back, 2 bases at V and 5 bases at J, with 3 bases in the middle. Here the CDR3 DNA reads TGTGCCAGCAGTTTAAGGACCGGGGAGCTGTTTTTT. It specifies CASSLRTGELFF.

With regard to this clone: A much larger clone is a single base away; this may be a read error. In the same sample, other DNA sequences code for this CDR3. V gene TRBV9 combines with J gene TRBJ1-1; D call uncertain. V shed 0 bases and J shed 4 bases, with 7 bases lying between them. CDR1 SGDLS and CDR2 YYNGEE come from the germline V gene. The CDR3 is 13 amino acids. CDR3 nucleotide sequence: TGTGCCAGCAGCGTAGGCGGAACCACTGAAGCTTTCTTT. Translating it yields CASSVGGTTEAFF.

The V call is TRBV2, the J call TRBJ2-5, with D maybe TRBD2 (6 bases). V was shortened by 5 bases and J by 3 bases, with 16 bases between the two germline ends. Germline-derived CDR1 and CDR2 are SNHLY and FYNNEI. This CDR3 spans 15 amino acids. CDR3 in amino acids: CASSSLLWGEETQYF. The CDR3 DNA follows: TGTGCCAGCAGTTCCCTCTTATGGGGGGAAGAGACCCAGTACTTC.

As regards this clone: The sample carries other DNA sequences with the same CDR3. This chain links TRBV14 with TRBJ1-3, with unresolved D. CDR3 length: 15 amino acids. The V gene's germline CDR1 is SGHDN and CDR2 FVKESK. Deletions cut 0 bases from V and 0 bases from J, with 6 bases between. The CDR3 DNA sequence: TGTGCCAGCAGCCAAGATAGTGGCTCTGGAAACACCATATATTTT. Translated, it gives CASSQDSGSGNTIYF. The full variable domain, with the rest looked up from reference TRBV14 and TRBJ1-3, is EAGVTQFPSHSVIEKGQTVTLRCDPISGHDNLYWYRRVMGKEIKFLLHFVKESKQDESGMPNNRFLAERTGGTYSTLKVQPAELEDSGVYFCASSQDSGSGNTIYFGEGSWLTVV.

Comment on this clone: The same CDR3 can be traced to other DNA sequences in this sample. This chain uses TRBV13 with TRBJ2-5; D perhaps matches TRBD2 (6 bases). The V end lost 5 bases, the J end lost 4 bases, and 11 bases lay between the germline ends. Germline assignment: CDR1 PRHDT and CDR2 FYEKMQ (reference sequence). The CDR3 consists of 13 residues. In nucleotides, the CDR3 is TGTGCCAGCAGCCCGGAGGGGAGAGAGACCCAGTACTTC. This gives the protein CASSPEGRETQYF.

The chain carries TRBV29-1 and TRBJ1-2; TRBD1 agrees at 7 bases. This CDR3 contains 15 residues. Germline V lookup: CDR1 SQVTM, CDR2 ANQGSEA. V lost 1 base to trimming and J lost 5 bases; unmatched junction nucleotides: 10. The CDR3 region is CSVEGGRGPLYGYTF. CDR3 DNA sequence: TGCAGCGTTGAAGGAGGAAGGGGGCCCCTTTATGGCTACACCTTC.

The chain employs TRBV6-1 and TRBJ1-1; D is unclear. Deletions cut 1 base from V and 0 bases from J, with 9 bases between. The CDR3 is made up of 15 amino acids. From germline, CDR1 is MNHNS and CDR2 SASEGT. The CDR3 reads CASSEDWQLNTEAFF. The CDR3 bases are TGTGCCAGCAGTGAAGATTGGCAGTTGAACACTGAAGCTTTCTTT.

The V and J genes are TRBV27 and TRBJ2-1; 7 nucleotides align to TRBD2. Germline V gene data show CDR1 as MNHEY and CDR2 as SMNVEV (reference sequence). CDR3 length: 18 amino acids. Trimming removed 2 bases from V and 0 bases from J; junction bases left unmatched: 10. The CDR3 spells CASSLQSVAGDSYNEQFF. The CDR3 bases are TGTGCCAGCAGTTTACAATCGGTCGCGGGAGACTCCTACAATGAGCAGTTCTTC.

CDR3 sequence: CSVYGQYEQYF. CDR3 DNA: TGCAGCGTTTACGGCCAGTACGAGCAGTACTTC. The rearrangement uses TRBV29-1 and TRBJ2-7; D uncertain. The germline V gene has CDR1 SQVTM and CDR2 ANQGSEA. The CDR3 is 11 amino acids. V was trimmed by 5 bases and J by 4 bases, leaving 9 bases between them.

This chain uses TRBV11-2 with TRBJ2-7, with D unclear. V was shortened by 4 bases and J by 2 bases, with 15 bases between the two germline ends. The germline V gene encodes CDR1 SGHAT and CDR2 FQNNGV. This CDR3 has 15 residues. CDR3 amino acids: CASSSEVRYPYEQYF. The CDR3 region has the DNA TGTGCCAGCAGCTCCGAGGTCCGATACCCCTACGAGCAGTACTTC.

This clone was recorded once. The chain is built from TRBV7-9 and TRBJ1-4; tentative D call: TRBD1 (5 bases). The CDR3 covers 13 residues. Trimming cost V 5 bases and J 8 bases, with 12 bases left between them. Per the germline V gene, CDR1 is SEHNR and CDR2 is FQNEAQ (reference sequence). The CDR3 DNA sequence: TGTGCCAGCAGCCCCCAGGGAACCGAAAAACTGTTTTTT. Translation gives CASSPQGTEKLFF.

The J gene is TRBJ1-3, the V gene TRBV5-4; D not certain. Germline V gene sequence: CDR1 SGHNT, CDR2 YYREEE (reference sequence). The CDR3 loop spans 14 amino acids. The ends were cut back, 0 bases at V and 0 bases at J, with 4 bases in the middle. CDR3 residues: CASSLVPSGNTIYF. CDR3 DNA sequence: TGTGCCAGCAGCTTGGTGCCCTCTGGAAACACCATATATTTT. The full variable domain, with the rest looked up from reference TRBV5-4 and TRBJ1-3, is ETGVTQSPTHLIKTRGQQVTLRCSSQSGHNTVSWYQQALGQGPQFIFQYYREEENGRGNFPPRFSGLQFPNYSSELNVNALELDDSALYLCASSLVPSGNTIYFGEGSWLTVV.

This chain connects TRBV27 to TRBJ2-1; TRBD1 aligns across 10 bases. This CDR3 spans 16 amino acids. Germline assignment: CDR1 MNHEY and CDR2 SMNVEV (reference sequence). V was clipped by 5 bases and J by 6 bases; unmatched bases: 10. The CDR3 sequence is CASSKGQGFIGNEQFF. CDR3 nucleotide sequence: TGTGCCAGCAGTAAGGGACAGGGGTTTATCGGCAATGAGCAGTTCTTC.

This clone was picked up one time. This chain uses TRBV11-2 with TRBJ2-3, with a tentative D call TRBD1 (5 bases). The ends were cut back, 4 bases at V and 4 bases at J, with 12 bases in the middle. CDR3 length equals 14 residues. CDR1 is SGHAT and CDR2 is FQNNGV in the germline V gene. CDR3 protein: CASSYGMGPDTQYF. CDR3 coding DNA: TGTGCCAGCAGCTATGGGATGGGGCCAGATACGCAGTATTTT.

V and J are TRBV6-5 and TRBJ2-3; no clear D gene. V shed 0 bases and J shed 2 bases, with 12 bases lying between them. The CDR3 totals 16 residues. Germline CDR1 is MNHEY and CDR2 is SVGAGI. The CDR3: CASSYSKGTLTDTQYF. The CDR3 DNA reads as TGTGCCAGCAGTTACTCGAAGGGCACCCTCACAGATACGCAGTATTTT.

The chain links TRBV5-1 to TRBJ2-1, with TRBD1 identical over 9 bases. V shed 3 bases, J shed 5 bases, and the junction held 6 bases outside the gene matches. Germline CDR1 reads SGHRS; CDR2 reads YFSETQ. The CDR3 has 15 residues. The CDR3 DNA sequence: TGCGCCAGCAGCTGGGACAGGGAAGTGGACAATGAGCAGTTCTTC. Translated, it gives CASSWDREVDNEQFF.

The chain couples TRBV29-1 to TRBJ1-1, with 10 positions matching TRBD1. The CDR3 is 13 residues long. CDR1 and CDR2 (germline): SQVTM, ANQGSEA. The ends lost 4 bases at V and 5 bases at J; junction bases unmatched: 4. The CDR3 DNA reads as TGCAGCGTTGGGACAGGGGGATATACTGAAGCTTTCTTT. This sequence encodes CSVGTGGYTEAFF.

Turning to this clone: This specimen includes other DNA sequences encoding the same CDR3. The chain combines TRBV11-2 with TRBJ2-3; no clear D gene. The CDR3 covers 14 residues. Germline lookup yields CDR1 SGHAT and CDR2 FQNNGV. The V end was cut by 1 base, the J end by 4 bases, with 9 bases between. The CDR3 DNA follows: TGTGCCAGCAGCTTAGGTGTTGGGGCAGATACGCAGTATTTT. Amino acids: CASSLGVGADTQYF.

The chain carries TRBV18 and TRBJ2-1; 15 positions agree with TRBD2. The germline CDR1 and CDR2 sequences are KGHSH and LQKENI. This CDR3 contains 17 residues. Losses at the gene ends were 3 bases for V and 8 bases for J; bases not matched to a gene: 8. CDR3 sequence reads: CASSPPRTSGGDYEQFF. Written as DNA, the CDR3 is TGTGCCAGCTCACCTCCCCGGACTAGCGGGGGGGATTATGAGCAGTTCTTC.

The J gene is TRBJ2-2, the V gene TRBV10-1; D ambiguous. The V gene's germline CDR1 is WNHNN and CDR2 SYGVQD (reference sequence). V was cut by 5 bases and J by 8 bases, with 6 bases left in between. This CDR3 spans 11 amino acids. The CDR3 here is CASSHGGELFF. For the CDR3, the DNA is TGCGCCAGCAGTCACGGGGGGGAGCTGTTTTTT.

This sequence joins TRBV5-4 and TRBJ2-1; 9 nucleotides agree with TRBD1. Germline CDR1 reads SGHNT; CDR2 reads YYREEE (reference sequence). This CDR3 contains 14 residues. V shed 4 bases and J 3 bases; nucleotides not matched to a gene: 2. CDR3 residues: CASSRDRDYNEQFF. CDR3 coding DNA: TGTGCCAGCAGCCGGGACAGGGACTACAATGAGCAGTTCTTC.

The chain carries TRBV7-2 and TRBJ2-3; 10 bases match TRBD2. This CDR3 is built from 14 residues. V lost 4 bases and J lost 5; bases outside the gene matches: 3. Germline V gene sequence: CDR1 SGHTA, CDR2 FQGNSA. In DNA form, the CDR3 reads TGTGCCAGCAGCTGGGGACTAGCGAGAGATACGCAGTATTTT. This translates into CASSWGLARDTQYF.

The J gene is TRBJ2-7, the V gene TRBV6-6, with a tentative D call TRBD1 (6 bases). With 2 bases removed from V and 3 bases from J, the gap between germline ends came to 8 bases. CDR3 size: 13 residues. From germline, CDR1 is MNHNY and CDR2 SVGAGI (reference sequence). CDR3: CASSYGDNYEQYF. The CDR3 DNA follows: TGTGCCAGCAGTTACGGGGACAACTACGAGCAGTACTTC.

The chain couples TRBV9 to TRBJ2-3; 8 bases map to TRBD1. CDR1 and CDR2 from the germline V gene are SGDLS and YYNGEE. V dropped 2 bases and J dropped 0; count of bases not matched to a gene: 2. CDR3 length equals 15 residues. The CDR3 bases are TGTGCCAGCAGCGTGTGGACAGGGAGCACAGATACGCAGTATTTT. This gives the protein CASSVWTGSTDTQYF.

The chain has TRBV20-1 and TRBJ2-1; the D gene is possibly TRBD2 (5 bases). Germline V gives CDR1 DFQATT, CDR2 SNEGSKA (reference sequence). CDR3 length: 10 residues. V gave up 6 bases and J gave up 9 bases, with 9 bases separating them. The CDR3 sequence is CSALEVEQFF. The CDR3, as DNA: TGCAGTGCGTTGGAGGTTGAGCAGTTCTTC.

As DNA, the CDR3 is TGCAGTACGACAGATACGCAGTATTTT. Protein sequence: CSTTDTQYF. The chain recombines TRBV20-1 with TRBJ2-3; D remains unclear. CDR1 DFQATT and CDR2 SNEGSKA come from the germline V gene (reference sequence). The CDR3 is made up of 9 amino acids. V was clipped by 8 bases and J by 3 bases, with 3 bases between them.

V and J are TRBV13 and TRBJ2-3, with 12 bases lining up with TRBD2. The CDR3 totals 15 residues. Trimming at V came to 4 bases and at J to 5 bases, leaving 4 bases not matched to a gene. The germline CDR1 and CDR2 sequences are PRHDT and FYEKMQ (reference sequence). CDR3 protein: CASSYLGLAGDTQYF. The CDR3 bases are TGTGCCAGCAGCTACTTGGGACTAGCGGGAGATACGCAGTATTTT. Filled out from reference TRBV13 and TRBJ2-3, the complete variable domain reads AAGVIQSPRHLIKEKRETATLKCYPIPRHDTVYWYQQGPGQDPQFLISFYEKMQSDKGSIPDRFSAQQFSDYHSELNMSSLELGDSALYFCASSYLGLAGDTQYFGPGTRLTVL.

The J gene is TRBJ2-1, the V gene TRBV7-9, with D perhaps TRBD2 (6 bases). V dropped 7 bases and J dropped 3 bases, with 13 bases sitting between them. CDR1 is SEHNR and CDR2 is FQNEAQ in the germline V gene (reference sequence). The CDR3 consists of 14 residues. The CDR3 nucleotides are TGTGCCAGCACCACACCGGGACTCTACAATGAGCAGTTCTTC. It encodes CASTTPGLYNEQFF.

The chain carries TRBV10-3 and TRBJ2-1; 10 nucleotides line up with TRBD1. From germline, CDR1 is ENHRY and CDR2 SYGVKD. There are 16 residues in the CDR3. J lost 5 bases, V lost 3 bases, and 7 bases had no gene match. CDR3 region: CAISEAGTGADNEQFF. The CDR3 DNA sequence: TGTGCCATCAGTGAAGCCGGGACAGGGGCGGACAATGAGCAGTTCTTC.

The V gene is TRBV2, the J gene TRBJ1-2; D gene ambiguous. V was trimmed by 5 bases and J by 0 bases, leaving 7 bases between them. Germline V gene data show CDR1 as SNHLY and CDR2 as FYNNEI. The CDR3 totals 13 residues. This chain's CDR3 is CASSSNPNYGYTF. For the CDR3, the DNA is TGTGCCAGCAGTTCTAACCCTAACTATGGCTACACCTTC.